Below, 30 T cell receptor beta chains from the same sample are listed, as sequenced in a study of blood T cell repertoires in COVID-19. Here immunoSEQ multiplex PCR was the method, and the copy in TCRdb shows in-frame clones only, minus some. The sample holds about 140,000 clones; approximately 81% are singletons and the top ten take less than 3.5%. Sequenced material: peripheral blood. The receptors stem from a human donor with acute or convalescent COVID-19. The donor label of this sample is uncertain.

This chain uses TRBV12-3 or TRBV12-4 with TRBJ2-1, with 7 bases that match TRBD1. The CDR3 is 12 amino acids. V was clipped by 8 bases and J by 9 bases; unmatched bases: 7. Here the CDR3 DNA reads TGTGCCAGCTGCCTCAGGGGGACTGAGCAGTTCTTC. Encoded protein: CASCLRGTEQFF.

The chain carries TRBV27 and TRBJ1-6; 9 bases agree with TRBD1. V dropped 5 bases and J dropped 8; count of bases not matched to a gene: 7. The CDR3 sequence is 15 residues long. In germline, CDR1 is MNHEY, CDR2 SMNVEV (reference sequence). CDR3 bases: TGTGCCAGCAGTCCGCGACAGGGGGGCCATTCACCCCTCCACTTT. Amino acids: CASSPRQGGHSPLHF.

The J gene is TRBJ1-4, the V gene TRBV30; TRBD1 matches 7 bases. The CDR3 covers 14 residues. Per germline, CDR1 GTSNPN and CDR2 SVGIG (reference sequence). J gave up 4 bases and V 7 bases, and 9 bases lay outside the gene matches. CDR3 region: CAFRPGQHNEKLFF. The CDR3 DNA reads TGTGCCTTTCGGCCGGGACAGCATAATGAAAAACTGTTTTTT.

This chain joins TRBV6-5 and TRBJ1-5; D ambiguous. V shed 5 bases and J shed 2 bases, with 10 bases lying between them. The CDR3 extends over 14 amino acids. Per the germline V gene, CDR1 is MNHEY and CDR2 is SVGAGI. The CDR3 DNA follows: TGTGCCAGCAGTCGAGGGCTGGGCAATCAGCCCCAGCATTTT. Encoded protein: CASSRGLGNQPQHF.

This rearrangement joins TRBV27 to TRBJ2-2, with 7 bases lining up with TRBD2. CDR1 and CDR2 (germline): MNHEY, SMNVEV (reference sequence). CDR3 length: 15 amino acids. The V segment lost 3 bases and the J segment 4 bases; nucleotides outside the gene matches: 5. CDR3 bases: TGTGCCAGCAGTTTTGTGGGGGGGAGCACCGGGGAGCTGTTTTTT. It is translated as CASSFVGGSTGELFF.

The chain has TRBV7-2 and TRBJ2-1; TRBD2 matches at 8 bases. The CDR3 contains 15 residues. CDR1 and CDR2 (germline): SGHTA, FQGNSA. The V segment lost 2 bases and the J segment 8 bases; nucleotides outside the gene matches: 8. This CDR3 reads CASSLNPGGGYEQFF. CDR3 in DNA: TGTGCCAGCAGCTTAAACCCCGGGGGGGGTTATGAGCAGTTCTTC. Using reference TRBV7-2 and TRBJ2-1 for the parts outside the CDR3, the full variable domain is GAGVSQSPSNKVTEKGKDVELRCDPISGHTALYWYRQSLGQGLEFLIYFQGNSAPDKSGLPSDRFSAERTGGSVSTLTIQRTQQEDSAVYLCASSLNPGGGYEQFFGPGTRLTVL.

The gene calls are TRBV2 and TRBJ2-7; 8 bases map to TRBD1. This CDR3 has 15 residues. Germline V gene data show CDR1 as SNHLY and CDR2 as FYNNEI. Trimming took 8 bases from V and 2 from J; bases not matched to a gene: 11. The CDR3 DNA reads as TGTGCCAGCGGGATCACAGGGGGGCGTGCCTACGAGCAGTACTTC. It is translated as CASGITGGRAYEQYF. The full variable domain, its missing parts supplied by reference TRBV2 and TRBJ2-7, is EPEVTQTPSHQVTQMGQEVILRCVPISNHLYFYWYRQILGQKVEFLVSFYNNEISEKSEIFDDQFSVERPDGSNFTLKIRSTKLEDSAMYFCASGITGGRAYEQYFGPGTRLTVT.

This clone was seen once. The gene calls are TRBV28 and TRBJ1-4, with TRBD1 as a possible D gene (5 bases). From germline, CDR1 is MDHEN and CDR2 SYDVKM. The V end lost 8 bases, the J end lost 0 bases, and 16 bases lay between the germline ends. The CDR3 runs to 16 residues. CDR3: CASGSRGIPTNEKLFF. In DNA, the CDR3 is TGTGCCAGCGGTAGTAGGGGTATTCCAACTAATGAAAAACTGTTTTTT.

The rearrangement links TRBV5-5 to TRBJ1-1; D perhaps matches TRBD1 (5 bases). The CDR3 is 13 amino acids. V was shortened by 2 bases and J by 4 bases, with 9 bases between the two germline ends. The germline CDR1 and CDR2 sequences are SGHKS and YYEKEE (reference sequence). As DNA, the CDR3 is TGTGCCAGCAGCTTCCAGGGAAGCACTGAAGCTTTCTTT. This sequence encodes CASSFQGSTEAFF.

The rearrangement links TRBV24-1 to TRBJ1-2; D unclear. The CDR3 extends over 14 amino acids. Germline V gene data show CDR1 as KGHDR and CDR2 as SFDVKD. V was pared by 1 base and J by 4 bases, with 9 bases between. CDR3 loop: CATSDFSWPYGYTF. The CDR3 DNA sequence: TGTGCCACCAGTGATTTCTCCTGGCCCTATGGCTACACCTTC.

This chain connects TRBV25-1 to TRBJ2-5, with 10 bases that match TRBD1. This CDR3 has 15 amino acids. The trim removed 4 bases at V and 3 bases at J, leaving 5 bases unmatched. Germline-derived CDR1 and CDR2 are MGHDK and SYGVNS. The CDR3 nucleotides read TGTGCCAGCAGTGTCGGACAGGGGGATGAAGAGACCCAGTACTTC. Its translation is CASSVGQGDEETQYF.

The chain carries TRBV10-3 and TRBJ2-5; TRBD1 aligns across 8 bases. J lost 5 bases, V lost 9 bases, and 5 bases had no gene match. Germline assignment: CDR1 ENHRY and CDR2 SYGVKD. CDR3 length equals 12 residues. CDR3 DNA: TGTGCCATGGGGACAGGAGGGGAGACCCAGTACTTC. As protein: CAMGTGGETQYF.

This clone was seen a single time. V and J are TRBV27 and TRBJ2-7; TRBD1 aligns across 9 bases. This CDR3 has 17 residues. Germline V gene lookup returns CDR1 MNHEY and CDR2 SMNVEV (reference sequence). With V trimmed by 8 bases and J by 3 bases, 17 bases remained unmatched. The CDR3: CASSPFPTGGIFYEQYV. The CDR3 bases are TGTGCCAGCTCTCCCTTTCCGACAGGGGGAATATTCTACGAGCAGTACGTC.

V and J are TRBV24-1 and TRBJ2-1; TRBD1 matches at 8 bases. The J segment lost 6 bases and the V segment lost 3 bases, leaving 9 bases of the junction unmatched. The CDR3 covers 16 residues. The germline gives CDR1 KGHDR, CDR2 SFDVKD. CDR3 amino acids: CATSDLRTGLGNEQFF. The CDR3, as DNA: TGTGCCACCAGTGATCTCCGGACAGGGCTTGGCAATGAGCAGTTCTTC.

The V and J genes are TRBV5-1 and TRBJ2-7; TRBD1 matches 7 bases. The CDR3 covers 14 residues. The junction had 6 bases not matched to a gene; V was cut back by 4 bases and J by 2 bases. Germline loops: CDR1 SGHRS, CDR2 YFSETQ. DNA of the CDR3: TGCGCCAGCAGCGGGGGACAGATCACCTACGAGCAGTACTTC. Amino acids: CASSGGQITYEQYF.

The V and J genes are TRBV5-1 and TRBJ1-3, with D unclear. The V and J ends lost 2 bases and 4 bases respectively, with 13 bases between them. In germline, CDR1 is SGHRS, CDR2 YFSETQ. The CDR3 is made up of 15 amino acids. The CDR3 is CASSFGGFSGNTIYF. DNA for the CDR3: TGCGCCAGCAGCTTTGGAGGGTTTTCAGGAAACACCATATATTTT.

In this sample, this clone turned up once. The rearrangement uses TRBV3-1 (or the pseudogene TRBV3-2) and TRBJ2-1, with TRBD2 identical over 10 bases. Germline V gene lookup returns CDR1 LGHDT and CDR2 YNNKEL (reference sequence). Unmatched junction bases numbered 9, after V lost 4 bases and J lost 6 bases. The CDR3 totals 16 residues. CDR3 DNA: TGTGCCAGCAGCCCGCCCAGGGCTAGCGGGAGCAATGAGCAGTTCTTC. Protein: CASSPPRASGSNEQFF.

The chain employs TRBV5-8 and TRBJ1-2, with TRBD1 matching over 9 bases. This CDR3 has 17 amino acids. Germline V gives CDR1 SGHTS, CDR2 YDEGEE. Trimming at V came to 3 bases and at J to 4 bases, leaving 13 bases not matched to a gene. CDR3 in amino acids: CASSYYPGTGMGYGYTF. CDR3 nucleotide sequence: TGTGCCAGCAGCTACTACCCCGGGACAGGGATGGGCTATGGCTACACCTTC. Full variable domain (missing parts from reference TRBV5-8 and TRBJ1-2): EAGVTQSPTHLIKTRGQQATLRCSPISGHTSVYWYQQALGLGLQFLLWYDEGEERNRGNFPPRFSGRQFPNYSSELNVNALELEDSALYLCASSYYPGTGMGYGYTFGSGTRLTVV.

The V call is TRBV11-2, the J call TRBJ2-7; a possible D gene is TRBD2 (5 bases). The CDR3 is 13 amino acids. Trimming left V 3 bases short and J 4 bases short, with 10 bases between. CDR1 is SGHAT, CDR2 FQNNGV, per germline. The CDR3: CASSLAREYEQYV. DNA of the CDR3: TGTGCCAGCAGCTTGGCTAGGGAGTACGAGCAGTACGTC.

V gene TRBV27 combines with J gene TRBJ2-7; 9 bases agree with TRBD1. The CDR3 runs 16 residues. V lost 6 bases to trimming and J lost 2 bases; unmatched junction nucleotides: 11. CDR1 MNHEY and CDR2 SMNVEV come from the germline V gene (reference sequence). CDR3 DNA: TGTGCCAGCAGGTTAGGTACGGGACAGGGTACCTACGAGCAGTACTTC. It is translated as CASRLGTGQGTYEQYF.

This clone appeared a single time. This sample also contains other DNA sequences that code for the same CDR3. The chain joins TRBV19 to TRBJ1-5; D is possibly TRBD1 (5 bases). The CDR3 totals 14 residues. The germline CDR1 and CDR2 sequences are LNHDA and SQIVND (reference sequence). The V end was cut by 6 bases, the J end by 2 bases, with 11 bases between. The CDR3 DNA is TGTGCCAGTAGCTTCCAAGGGGGCAATCAGCCCCAGCATTTT. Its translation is CASSFQGGNQPQHF.

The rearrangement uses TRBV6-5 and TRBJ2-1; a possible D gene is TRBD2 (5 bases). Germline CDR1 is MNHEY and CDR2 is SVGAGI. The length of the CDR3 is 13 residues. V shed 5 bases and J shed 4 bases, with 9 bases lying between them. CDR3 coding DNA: TGTGCCAGCAGTCCGAGGGAGTACAATGAGCAGTTCTTC. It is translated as CASSPREYNEQFF.

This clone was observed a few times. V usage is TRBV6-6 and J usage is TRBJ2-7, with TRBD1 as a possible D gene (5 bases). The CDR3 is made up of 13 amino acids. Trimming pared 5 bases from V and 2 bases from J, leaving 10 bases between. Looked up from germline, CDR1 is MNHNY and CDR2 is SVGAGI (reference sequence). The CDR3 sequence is CASSQRQTYEQYF. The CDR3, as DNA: TGTGCCAGCAGTCAGAGACAGACCTACGAGCAGTACTTC.

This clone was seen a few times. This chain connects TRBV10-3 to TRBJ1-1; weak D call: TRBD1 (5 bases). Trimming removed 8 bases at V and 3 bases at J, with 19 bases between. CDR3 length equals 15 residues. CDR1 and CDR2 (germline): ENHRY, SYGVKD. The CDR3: CAIRGVRQGDTEAFF. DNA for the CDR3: TGTGCCATCCGGGGGGTTAGGCAGGGTGACACTGAAGCTTTCTTT.

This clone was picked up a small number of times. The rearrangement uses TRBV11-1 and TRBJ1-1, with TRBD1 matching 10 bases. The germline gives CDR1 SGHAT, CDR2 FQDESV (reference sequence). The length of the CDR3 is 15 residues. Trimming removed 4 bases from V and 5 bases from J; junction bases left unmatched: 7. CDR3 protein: CASSWGTGELTEAFF. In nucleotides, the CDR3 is TGTGCCAGCAGCTGGGGGACAGGGGAACTAACTGAAGCTTTCTTT. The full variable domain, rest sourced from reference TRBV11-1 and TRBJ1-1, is EAEVAQSPRYKITEKSQAVAFWCDPISGHATLYWYRQILGQGPELLVQFQDESVVDDSQLPKDRFSAERLKGVDSTLKIQPAELGDSAMYLCASSWGTGELTEAFFGQGTRLTVV.

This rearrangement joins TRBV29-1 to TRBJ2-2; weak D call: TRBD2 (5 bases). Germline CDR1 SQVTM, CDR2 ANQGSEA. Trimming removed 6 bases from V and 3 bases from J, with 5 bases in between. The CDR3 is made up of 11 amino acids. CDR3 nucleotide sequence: TGCAGCGTCGGGGACACCGGGGAGCTGTTTTTT. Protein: CSVGDTGELFF.

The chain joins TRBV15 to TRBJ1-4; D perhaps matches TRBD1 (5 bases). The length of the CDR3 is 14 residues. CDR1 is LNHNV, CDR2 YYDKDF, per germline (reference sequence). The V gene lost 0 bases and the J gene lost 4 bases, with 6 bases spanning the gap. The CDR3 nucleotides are TGTGCCACCAGCAGAGATAGGGGTAATGAAAAACTGTTTTTT. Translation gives CATSRDRGNEKLFF.

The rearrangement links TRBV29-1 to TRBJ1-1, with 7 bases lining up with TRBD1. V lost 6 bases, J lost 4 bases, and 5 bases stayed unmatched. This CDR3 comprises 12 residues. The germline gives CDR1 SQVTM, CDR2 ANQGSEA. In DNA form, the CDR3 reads TGCAGCGTGGCACAGGGGCTCACTGAAGCTTTCTTT. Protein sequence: CSVAQGLTEAFF.

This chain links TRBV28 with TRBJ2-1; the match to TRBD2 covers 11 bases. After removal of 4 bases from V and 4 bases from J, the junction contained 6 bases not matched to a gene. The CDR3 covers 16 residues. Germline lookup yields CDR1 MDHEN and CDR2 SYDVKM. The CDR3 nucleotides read TGTGCCAGCAGTTCGCGACTAGCGGGGCCGTACAATGAGCAGTTCTTC. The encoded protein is CASSSRLAGPYNEQFF.

CDR3 residues: CASSLSPNTEAFF. The CDR3 nucleotides are TGTGCCAGCAGTTTAAGCCCGAACACTGAAGCTTTCTTT. The J gene is TRBJ1-1, the V gene TRBV12-3 or TRBV12-4; D is unresolved. The V and J ends lost 2 bases and 1 base respectively, with 5 bases between them. The CDR3 sequence is 13 residues long.